This T cell receptor (beta chain) is drawn from a study of T cell clonality in common variable immunodeficiency. Method: immunoSEQ multiplex PCR; TCRdb's copy keeps in-frame clones and lacks some. In total the sample includes over 35,000 clones, none of them seen once. This clone was detected ten times or more. The specimen sequenced was peripheral blood mononuclear cells. The source is a person between 18 and 70 years old in good health.

The part of the CDR3 DNA that was read is TGTGCCACCCGGACAGGATCGAACTATGGC. Its translation: CATRTGSNYG. The full-length CDR3 reads as CATRTGSNYGYTF. The chain carries TRBV28 and TRBJ1-2, with 7 bases aligning to TRBD1. From the germline J gene comes the end of the CDR3, since the read stops 3 residues before it. V lost 10 bases and J lost 2; bases outside the gene matches: 7. The CDR3 sequence is 13 residues long. Germline CDR1 and CDR2: MDHEN and SYDVKM.